The clone carrying this T cell receptor beta chain turned up a few times. Its antigen remains unknown. Looked up from germline, CDR1 is SQVTM and CDR2 is ANQGSEA. The CDR3 sequence is 12 residues long. Deletions cut 5 bases from V and 9 bases from J, with 14 bases between. The source of the sample is a study of blood T cells in healthy people across ages. Notes on the study in general: Both higher diversity and more naive CD4+ cells marked long-lived donors when set against aged donors.

The second PCR ran 7 to 11 cycles with a sample-barcoded 5' primer and J-beta primers. Individual samples furnished no less than 2.5 million CDR3-containing paired-end reads apiece. TCRdb fed the 5' RACE reads into MiXCR, producing one record per CDR3 protein. Among 700,000 to 900,000 distinct CDR3 sequences, 40% to 65% were seen once, and the ten largest hold approximately 41%. The genes are TRBV29-1 and TRBJ2-1, with D uncertain. This receptor was taken from a man at least 80 years old in good health. Sample: blood. CDR3 nucleotide sequence: TGCAGCGTTCCGAGTAGTGGGATTGAGCAGTTCTTC. Translation gives CSVPSSGIEQFF.